These 29 T cell receptor beta chains were sequenced from one sample in a study of blood T cells in healthy people across ages. Primed by a sample-barcoded 5' primer and a J-beta primer mix, a second PCR proceeded for roughly 6 to 12 cycles. TCRdb reprocessed the 5' RACE reads with MiXCR, giving one entry per CDR3 protein. The table includes some 1.1 million distinct CDR3 sequences, more than 30% detected once. The sample taken for sequencing was blood. The receptors were gathered from a man aged 18 to 30 in good health.

This clonotype was observed a few times. The chain carries TRBV2 and TRBJ2-3; D is unclear. V was trimmed by 4 bases and J by 4 bases, leaving 9 bases between them. Per the germline V gene, CDR1 is SNHLY and CDR2 is FYNNEI. This CDR3 spans 13 amino acids. The DNA for the CDR3 is TGTGCCAGCAGTGGCTCGCCATCAGATACGCAGTATTTT. Translating it yields CASSGSPSDTQYF.

This clonotype has more than one count but fewer than ten. The chain is built from TRBV12-3 or TRBV12-4 and TRBJ1-4, with 8 bases aligning to TRBD1. CDR3 length: 15 residues. Germline trimming cut 7 bases from V and 0 bases from J; bases unmatched to any gene: 4. CDR3 nucleotide sequence: TGTGCCAGCAAGGGACAGGCCGCAACTAATGAAAAACTGTTTTTT. It translates to CASKGQAATNEKLFF.

The V call is TRBV29-1, the J call TRBJ2-3, with D possibly matching TRBD1 (6 bases). Germline lookup yields CDR1 SQVTM and CDR2 ANQGSEA. V lost 7 bases to trimming and J lost 0 bases, with 17 bases between them. This CDR3 comprises 15 residues. The CDR3 here is CSAIPGQSSTDTQYF. CDR3 DNA sequence: TGCAGCGCAATACCAGGACAGAGCAGCACAGATACGCAGTATTTT.

In its sample, this clonotype was seen a few times. This sequence joins TRBV29-1 and TRBJ1-1, with 8 bases that match TRBD1. CDR1 and CDR2 (germline): SQVTM, ANQGSEA. The CDR3 loop spans 13 amino acids. V dropped 6 bases and J dropped 6; count of bases not matched to a gene: 9. In nucleotides, the CDR3 is TGCAGCGTGGGGACAGGCGAGTGGGCTGAAGCTTTCTTT. Protein sequence: CSVGTGEWAEAFF.

The gene calls are TRBV20-1 and TRBJ1-2; weak D call: TRBD1 (5 bases). The CDR3 length is 16 residues. Germline V CDR1 and CDR2: DFQATT, SNEGSKA (reference sequence). Trimming stripped 3 bases from V and 8 bases from J, with 25 bases between. In DNA form, the CDR3 reads TGCAGTGCTAGTGACCCTTTAGCTGGGGCTGAGAGGGGCTACACCTTC. This translates into CSASDPLAGAERGYTF.

Comments on this clonotype: The junction departs from the called germline gene at one end, perhaps through a read error. This chain joins TRBV7-9 and TRBJ1-1, with D possibly TRBD1 on 6 matching bases. Germline CDR1 SEHNR, CDR2 FQNEAQ (reference sequence). This CDR3 is 15 amino acids long. CDR3 loop: CVSSLSGTTYTEAFF. In nucleotides, the CDR3 is TGTGTCAGCAGTCTCAGCGGGACAACTTATACTGAAGCTTTCTTT.

This clonotype turned up a few times. The chain joins TRBV6-5 to TRBJ2-5; 7 bases are shared with TRBD1. With 2 bases clipped from V and 1 base from J, the junction kept 4 bases outside the gene matches. This CDR3 spans 15 amino acids. Per germline, CDR1 MNHEY and CDR2 SVGAGI. CDR3 nucleotide sequence: TGTGCCAGCAGTTACAACGGACAGGTCCAAGAGACCCAGTACTTC. It translates to CASSYNGQVQETQYF.

The chain recombines TRBV20-1 with TRBJ2-1; a possible D gene is TRBD2 (6 bases). Germline lookup yields CDR1 DFQATT and CDR2 SNEGSKA (reference sequence). The germline V and J ends were trimmed by 5 bases and 5 bases, with 16 bases remaining between them. The CDR3 is 14 amino acids. The CDR3 nucleotides are TGCAGTGCTGGACCTCCCGGGGGACACAATGAGCAGTTCTTC. Translated, it gives CSAGPPGGHNEQFF.

This rearrangement joins TRBV12-3 or TRBV12-4 to TRBJ1-5; D gene ambiguous. The V end was cut by 2 bases, the J end by 4 bases, with 9 bases between. The length of the CDR3 is 14 residues. The chain's CDR3 is CASSLKGTNQPQHF. Here the CDR3 DNA reads TGTGCCAGCAGTTTAAAGGGCACGAATCAGCCCCAGCATTTT.

This clonotype was seen at least ten times. The chain couples TRBV4-3 to TRBJ2-7; D gene ambiguous. Deletions cut 2 bases from V and 3 bases from J, with 17 bases between. The germline V gene has CDR1 LGHNA and CDR2 YSLEER. There are 16 residues in the CDR3. CDR3 in DNA: TGCGCCAGCAGCCAATACTCGGACCGGAGAAACTACGAGCAGTACTTC. Its translation: CASSQYSDRRNYEQYF.

This clonotype has at least ten counts. The chain combines TRBV4-3 with TRBJ2-1; D gene uncertain. This CDR3 is 16 amino acids long. CDR1 is LGHNA and CDR2 is YSLEER in the germline V gene. V lost 1 base to trimming and J lost 0 bases, with 10 bases between them. CDR3 coding DNA: TGCGCCAGCAGCCAAGGACACATTGGCTCCTACAATGAGCAGTTCTTC. Amino acids: CASSQGHIGSYNEQFF.

The V and J genes are TRBV27 and TRBJ2-3; maybe TRBD2 (5 bases). The CDR3 length is 15 residues. Trimming took off 8 bases at V and 1 base at J, with 16 bases between the two ends. Germline CDR1 reads MNHEY; CDR2 reads SMNVEV (reference sequence). CDR3 sequence: CASVRLAGGTDTQYF. The DNA for the CDR3 is TGTGCCAGCGTACGTTTGGCGGGTGGCACAGATACGCAGTATTTT.

The CDR3 DNA reads TGTGCCAGCGGCGAGACTAGCGCGTTACAAGAGACCCAGTACTTC. It yields the protein CASGETSALQETQYF. This chain joins TRBV9 and TRBJ2-5; 8 bases line up with TRBD2. This CDR3 is built from 15 residues. V gave up 7 bases and J gave up 2 bases; unmatched junction bases: 10. Germline CDR1 is SGDLS and CDR2 is YYNGEE.

This clonotype was found a few times. V gene TRBV20-1 combines with J gene TRBJ2-7; D might be TRBD1 or TRBD2, each matching 5 bases. V gave up 0 bases and J gave up 6 bases, with 18 bases separating them. This CDR3 contains 15 residues. The germline V gene has CDR1 DFQATT and CDR2 SNEGSKA (reference sequence). The CDR3 DNA reads as TGCAGTGCTAGAGATCGGGGAAGAGGAACAGGCGAGCAGTACTTC. Encoded protein: CSARDRGRGTGEQYF.

V usage is TRBV27 and J usage is TRBJ2-7; TRBD1 aligns across 8 bases. The germline V gene has CDR1 MNHEY and CDR2 SMNVEV (reference sequence). V lost 4 bases and J lost 0; bases outside the gene matches: 8. The CDR3 consists of 16 residues. The CDR3 sequence: CASSSLLDRVSYEQYF. CDR3 DNA sequence: TGTGCCAGCAGTTCCCTCCTGGACAGGGTCTCCTACGAGCAGTACTTC.

In the case of this clonotype: Germline and junction disagree at one end, which may indicate a read error. The V and J genes are TRBV27 and TRBJ2-1; D is perhaps TRBD2 (6 bases). This CDR3 has 13 residues. Germline V lookup: CDR1 MNHEY, CDR2 SMNVEV (reference sequence). DNA for the CDR3: TGTGCCAGCAGTGTATCGACGGGGGACGAGCAGTTCTTC. Translating gives CASSVSTGDEQFF.

The chain recombines TRBV4-3 with TRBJ2-3; 8 bases map to TRBD1. This CDR3 comprises 16 residues. Germline V gives CDR1 LGHNA, CDR2 YSLEER. With V trimmed by 0 bases and J by 1 base, 3 bases remained unmatched. The CDR3 sequence: CASSQEVTGGTDTQYF. CDR3 nucleotides: TGCGCCAGCAGCCAAGAGGTGACAGGGGGCACAGATACGCAGTATTTT.

The V call is TRBV20-1, the J call TRBJ2-1, with TRBD1 identical over 10 bases. The germline V gene has CDR1 DFQATT and CDR2 SNEGSKA (reference sequence). The CDR3 is 21 amino acids. V trimming: 1 base; J trimming: 6 bases; junction bases outside the gene matches: 24. This CDR3 reads CSARGKRGQGYLAGLRNEQFF. Here the CDR3 DNA reads TGCAGTGCTAGAGGGAAAAGGGGACAGGGGTACCTAGCGGGTCTTCGCAATGAGCAGTTCTTC.

This chain links TRBV10-3 with TRBJ1-5; D unresolved. Trimming left V 3 bases short and J 0 bases short, with 6 bases between. CDR3 length: 14 residues. The germline V gene encodes CDR1 ENHRY and CDR2 SYGVKD. The CDR3 nucleotides read TGTGCCATCAGTGACTTCAATAGCAATCAGCCCCAGCATTTT. Translation gives CAISDFNSNQPQHF.

This chain links TRBV27 with TRBJ2-5; D ambiguous. V lost 3 bases to trimming and J lost 2 bases, with 10 bases between them. This CDR3 is built from 14 residues. The germline V gene encodes CDR1 MNHEY and CDR2 SMNVEV (reference sequence). The CDR3 here is CASSFGLGQETQYF. The CDR3 region has the DNA TGTGCCAGCAGTTTCGGGCTAGGGCAAGAGACCCAGTACTTC.

CDR3 DNA: TGTGCCAGCAGTTACGGTCCAGAATTCACAGATACGCAGTATTTT. Residues: CASSYGPEFTDTQYF. The genes are TRBV6-2 or TRBV6-3 and TRBJ2-3; unclear D gene. Germline lookup yields CDR1 MNHEY and CDR2 SVGEGT. The CDR3 has 15 amino acids. The V end lost 2 bases, the J end lost 2 bases, and 11 bases lay between the germline ends.

The chain couples TRBV12-3 or TRBV12-4 to TRBJ2-7; 8 nucleotides match TRBD1. Trimming removed 5 bases from V and 7 bases from J; junction bases left unmatched: 10. The CDR3 has 14 residues. The CDR3 loop is CASSQLARGREQYF. CDR3 bases: TGTGCCAGCAGTCAGCTAGCCAGGGGGCGTGAGCAGTACTTC.

This chain links TRBV28 with TRBJ2-1; 9 bases agree with TRBD1. The end of the DNA is better explained by TRBJ2-7, so the J call may be wrong. Per germline, CDR1 MDHEN and CDR2 SYDVKM. The CDR3 runs to 15 residues. The CDR3 sequence is CASSIRDRVFNEQYF. The CDR3 DNA sequence: TGTGCCAGTAGCATCCGGGACAGGGTGTTCAATGAGCAGTACTTC.

The gene calls are TRBV4-1 and TRBJ1-2; no clear D. CDR1 is MGHRA, CDR2 YSYEKL, per germline. This CDR3 has 14 amino acids. V shed 0 bases and J shed 7 bases, with 12 bases lying between them. CDR3 region: CASSQEGWRGGYTF. The CDR3 region has the DNA TGCGCCAGCAGCCAAGAAGGTTGGAGAGGTGGCTACACCTTC.

In the case of this clonotype: Its ends do not fully match the called genes, so a read error is possible. The V and J genes are TRBV20-1 and TRBJ1-2; D is possibly TRBD1 (5 bases). Germline CDR1 and CDR2: DFQATT and SNEGSKA (reference sequence). CDR3 length: 15 residues. CDR3 amino acids: CSAMSRGLGASGCTF. The CDR3 DNA sequence: TGCAGTGCTATGAGTAGGGGACTGGGAGCTAGTGGCTGCACCTTC.

The sample holds one count of this clonotype. DNA of the CDR3: TGTGCCAGCAGCTTAGTTAACGCTGAAGCTTTCTTT. Translating it yields CASSLVNAEAFF. J is TRBJ1-1 and V is TRBV7-9; the D is unclear. This CDR3 has 12 amino acids. V was shortened by 1 base and J by 6 bases, with 6 bases between the two germline ends. Germline-derived CDR1 and CDR2 are SEHNR and FQNEAQ (reference sequence). Filled out from reference TRBV7-9 and TRBJ1-1, the complete variable domain reads DTGVSQNPRHKITKRGQNVTFRCDPISEHNRLYWYRQTLGQGPEFLTYFQNEAQLEKSRLLSDRFSAERPKGSFSTLEIQRTEQGDSAMYLCASSLVNAEAFFGQGTRLTVV.

V gene TRBV20-1 combines with J gene TRBJ1-1; D is possibly TRBD1 (6 bases). V was clipped by 6 bases and J by 4 bases, with 21 bases between them. The CDR3 runs 15 residues. From germline, CDR1 is DFQATT and CDR2 SNEGSKA (reference sequence). The CDR3 bases are TGCAGTGCGCTGGGCGGGGGCCCCGTTCCCACTGAAGCTTTCTTT. It specifies CSALGGGPVPTEAFF.

Notes on this clonotype: The junction and the germline gene differ at one end; a read error may be behind it. The chain combines TRBV11-2 with TRBJ2-3, with D perhaps assigned TRBD1 or TRBD2 (5 bases each). The CDR3 sequence is 16 residues long. The germline CDR1 and CDR2 sequences are SGHAT and FQNNGV. For the CDR3, the DNA is TGTGCCAGCAGCCTAGAGGGGCTCCCACCATTAGATACGCAGTATTTT. This gives the protein CASSLEGLPPLDTQYF.

The chain combines TRBV12-3 or TRBV12-4 with TRBJ2-1; D remains ambiguous. The DNA matches TRBJ2-7 better at its end, which makes the J call doubtful. The CDR3 length is 13 residues. Here the CDR3 DNA reads TGTGCCAGCAGTTTGTCCGCGTACAATGAGCAGTACTTC. Its protein is CASSLSAYNEQYF.